The next 18 T cell receptor beta chains were all read from a single sample in a study of molecular identifiers for immune sequencing clone quantification. TCRdb processed the PCR reads anew with MiXCR; each CDR3 protein has one entry. The table records 400,000 to 600,000 distinct CDR3 sequences, about 22% of them present only once. Material: naive CD8+ T cells from blood, with Jurkat cell RNA spiked in. Subset given: FACS-sorted CD8+CD4-CCR7+CD45RA+ naive T cells. The receptors derive from a human donor in good health. Some libraries in this study had Jurkat cell RNA spiked in.

This chain connects TRBV5-5 to TRBJ2-7; no clear D. CDR1 is SGHKS, CDR2 YYEKEE, per germline (reference sequence). Between the trimmed V and J ends, which lost 4 bases and 2 bases, there was a span of 13 bases. This CDR3 is built from 14 residues. The CDR3 nucleotides read TGTGCCAGCAGCCCCAGTTTGTCAGCCTACGAGCAGTACTTC. Translation: CASSPSLSAYEQYF.

This clonotype was counted at least ten times. At one end, the junction sequence differs from germline, possibly due to a read error. The chain employs TRBV7-7 and TRBJ2-5; D unresolved. The CDR3 consists of 13 residues. CDR1 is SSHAT, CDR2 FNYEAQ, per germline (reference sequence). CDR3 region: CASSLRGTETQYF. CDR3 sequence (DNA): TGTGCTAGCAGCTTACGAGGAACAGAGACCCAGTACTTC.

This clonotype has at least ten counts. The chain has TRBV5-4 and TRBJ1-1; D ambiguous. Looked up from germline, CDR1 is SGHNT and CDR2 is YYREEE (reference sequence). The CDR3 has 13 residues. V lost 7 bases to trimming and J lost 4 bases, with 14 bases between them. The CDR3 here is CASESGVGTEAFF. CDR3 in DNA: TGTGCCAGCGAAAGCGGGGTTGGCACTGAAGCTTTCTTT.

There are many counts of this clonotype. The J gene is TRBJ2-3, the V gene TRBV10-3; no definite D call. Germline V gene sequence: CDR1 ENHRY, CDR2 SYGVKD. This CDR3 region has 12 residues. Trimming stripped 11 bases from V and 1 base from J, with 10 bases between. The CDR3 nucleotides read TGTGCCCCCCCGAGCTGCACAGATACGCAGTATTTT. Translated: CAPPSCTDTQYF.

The gene calls are TRBV7-9 and TRBJ2-3; D gene uncertain. This CDR3 comprises 14 residues. V lost 2 bases and J lost 4, with 10 bases in between. CDR1 is SEHNR, CDR2 FQNEAQ, per germline (reference sequence). In DNA, the CDR3 is TGTGCCAGCAGCTTACCGGTGGGCGCAGATACGCAGTATTTT. Translation gives CASSLPVGADTQYF.

This clonotype was found a few times. A read error is likely, as this CDR3 ends without the conserved phenylalanine or tryptophan. The DNA is omitted, as the CDR3 cannot be located on it reliably, and the CDR3 follows TCRdb's listing. This chain uses TRBV5-8 with TRBJ2-4; TRBD1 was called by the table and not checked on the DNA. The CDR3 is made up of 12 amino acids, end residues included. Germline lookup yields CDR1 SGHTS and CDR2 YDEGEE. The CDR3 loop is CASSLAGTGSWG.

This clonotype was seen repeatedly, ten times or more. V and J are TRBV19 and TRBJ1-1; tentative D call: TRBD1 (6 bases). The V and J ends lost 1 base and 7 bases respectively, with 10 bases between them. CDR1 is LNHDA, CDR2 SQIVND, per germline (reference sequence). This CDR3 spans 13 amino acids. Here the CDR3 DNA reads TGTGCCAGTAGTATAGGGGGACAAAGTGAAGCTTTCTTT. Protein: CASSIGGQSEAFF. Filled out from reference TRBV19 and TRBJ1-1, the complete variable domain reads DGGITQSPKYLFRKEGQNVTLSCEQNLNHDAMYWYRQDPGQGLRLIYYSQIVNDFQKGDIAEGYSVSREKKESFPLTVTSAQKNPTAFYLCASSIGGQSEAFFGQGTRLTVV.

This clonotype was detected ten times or more. The chain is built from TRBV28 and TRBJ2-5; 10 nucleotides agree with TRBD2. The V gene end was trimmed by 4 bases and the J gene end by 7 bases; junction bases not matched to a gene: 3. Germline lookup yields CDR1 MDHEN and CDR2 SYDVKM. The CDR3 is 13 residues long. CDR3 sequence: CASSSVAGGTQYF. The CDR3 DNA reads as TGTGCCAGCAGTTCAGTAGCGGGAGGGACCCAGTACTTC.

The chain's CDR3 is CSAQDIRLGTGGSSGANVLTF. Written as DNA, the CDR3 is TGCAGTGCTCAGGATATTAGGTTAGGGACAGGGGGCTCCTCTGGGGCCAACGTCCTGACTTTC. The genes are TRBV20-1 and TRBJ2-6, with 12 bases fitting TRBD1. The CDR3 extends over 21 amino acids. Germline V gives CDR1 DFQATT, CDR2 SNEGSKA (reference sequence). Trimming removed 5 bases from V and 0 bases from J; junction bases left unmatched: 17.

This clonotype appeared many times. The chain combines TRBV7-9 with TRBJ2-3; D unresolved. V lost 5 bases to trimming and J lost 5 bases, with 8 bases between them. The CDR3 is made up of 12 amino acids. Germline values: CDR1 SEHNR, CDR2 FQNEAQ (reference sequence). CDR3: CASSRRVDTQYF. Here the CDR3 DNA reads TGTGCCAGCAGCAGAAGGGTAGATACGCAGTATTTT.

This clonotype was seen many times. This chain joins TRBV13 and TRBJ1-4; no clear D gene. Per the germline V gene, CDR1 is PRHDT and CDR2 is FYEKMQ (reference sequence). The CDR3 has 13 amino acids. Trimming cost V 0 bases and J 7 bases, with 6 bases left between them. The DNA for the CDR3 is TGTGCCAGCAGCTTAGGACACGGTGAAAAACTGTTTTTT. It codes for CASSLGHGEKLFF. Supplemented by reference TRBV13 and TRBJ1-4, the full variable domain reads AAGVIQSPRHLIKEKRETATLKCYPIPRHDTVYWYQQGPGQDPQFLISFYEKMQSDKGSIPDRFSAQQFSDYHSELNMSSLELGDSALYFCASSLGHGEKLFFGSGTQLSVL.

This clonotype has ten or more counts. The chain recombines TRBV4-3 with TRBJ2-1; no firm D call. There are 14 residues in the CDR3. The germline gives CDR1 LGHNA, CDR2 YSLEER. Trimming removed 6 bases from V and 9 bases from J, with 18 bases in between. CDR3 bases: TGCGCCAGCAGATTTCTCGGTAGCAACGGTGAGCAGTTCTTC. Protein sequence: CASRFLGSNGEQFF.

In this sample, this clonotype turned up many times. The gene calls are TRBV7-2 and TRBJ2-7, with D perhaps TRBD2 (5 bases). V was trimmed by 1 base and J by 4 bases, leaving 14 bases between them. The CDR3 is 15 amino acids. The V gene's germline CDR1 is SGHTA and CDR2 FQGNSA. CDR3 nucleotide sequence: TGTGCCAGCAGCTTAGGCGCTAGCCTGAGGTACGAGCAGTACTTC. This codes for CASSLGASLRYEQYF.

This clonotype has a count of ten or more. J is TRBJ2-3 and V is TRBV5-6; D uncertain. The CDR3 is made up of 16 amino acids. Germline V gives CDR1 SGHDT, CDR2 YYEEEE. V lost 1 base and J lost 1, with 13 bases in between. In DNA, the CDR3 is TGTGCCAGCAGCTTGCCAGTCATGCGGCGCACAGATACGCAGTATTTT. Translated, it gives CASSLPVMRRTDTQYF. Drawing the rest from reference TRBV5-6 and TRBJ2-3, the complete variable domain is DAGVTQSPTHLIKTRGQQVTLRCSPKSGHDTVSWYQQALGQGPQFIFQYYEEEERQRGNFPDRFSGHQFPNYSSELNVNALLLGDSALYLCASSLPVMRRTDTQYFGPGTRLTVL.

Worth noting for this clonotype: This sequence may be a read error, since a much larger clone differs from it by one base. The genes are TRBV7-6 and TRBJ2-3; the D gene is possibly TRBD2 (5 bases). The CDR3 runs 13 residues. CDR1 and CDR2 from the germline V gene are SGHVS and FNYEAQ. The V gene lost 10 bases and the J gene lost 4 bases, with 15 bases spanning the gap. Here the CDR3 DNA reads TGTGCCATTAGCCGGACTGTCCCAGATACGCAGTATTTT. Protein: CAISRTVPDTQYF.

This clonotype was recorded a few times. This rearrangement joins TRBV7-3 to TRBJ2-3; 8 nucleotides match TRBD2. Germline V lookup: CDR1 SGHTA, CDR2 FQGTGA. The CDR3 contains 15 residues. With V trimmed by 5 bases and J by 4 bases, 8 bases remained unmatched. The CDR3 loop reads CASSPSGRAADTQYF. For the CDR3, the DNA is TGTGCCAGCAGCCCATCCGGGAGGGCCGCAGATACGCAGTATTTT.

This clonotype showed up just a few times. The chain combines TRBV27 with TRBJ1-5, with D unclear. V lost 4 bases and J lost 6, with 10 bases in between. The CDR3 spans 13 residues. Germline CDR1 reads MNHEY; CDR2 reads SMNVEV (reference sequence). The DNA for the CDR3 is TGTGCCAGCAGTTCGGGGTTCGGTCAGCCCCAGCATTTT. Its translation is CASSSGFGQPQHF.

Comments on this clonotype: A read error may explain this, as a much larger clone is one base away. The V and J genes are TRBV28 and TRBJ2-2, with D possibly matching TRBD2 (6 bases). CDR3 length equals 15 residues. Germline lookup yields CDR1 MDHEN and CDR2 SYDVKM. The CDR3 DNA is TGTGCCAGCAGTTTTTTCGGCGGGAACACCGGGGAGCTGTCTTTT. As protein: CASSFFGGNTGELSF.